This T cell receptor beta chain appears in the sequencing data of a study of PD-1 blockade in classical Hodgkin lymphoma. Study observations and caveats: Causes of the repertoire differences remain undefined, possibly disease activity or prior therapy. Reports indicated that newly diagnosed patients had lower baseline TCR diversity than healthy donors did.

The germline CDR1 and CDR2 sequences are MGHRA and YSYEKL. Germline trimming cut 4 bases from V and 5 bases from J; bases unmatched to any gene: 12. The CDR3 sequence is 18 residues long. Time point indicated: newly diagnosed, previously untreated cHL patient sample. Magnetic negative selection of thawed PBMCs yielded the CD8+ T cells. Newly diagnosed classical Hodgkin lymphoma PBMCs, still untreated, provided the comparison samples. TCRdb's table, derived via immunoSEQ multiplex PCR, lists solely in-frame clones and lacks some. Among 14,000 to 15,000 clones listed, about 91% were seen once. Details on this clone: Its antigen is currently unknown.

The sequence was collected from a human donor with classical Hodgkin lymphoma. J is TRBJ2-7 and V is TRBV4-1, with 15 nucleotides matching TRBD2. The sequenced sample consisted of CD8+ T cells from blood. CDR3 in DNA: TGCGCCAGCAGCCTGAACCTTGGACTAGCGGGAGGGCCCCACGAGCAGTACTTC. It translates to CASSLNLGLAGGPHEQYF.